This passage covers 7 T cell receptor beta chains from one sample sequenced in a study of T cell repertoires in cytomegalovirus infection. Their cognate antigens are unknown. Each CDR3 protein gets one entry after TCRdb re-called the reads with MiXCR. This sample carries 90,000 to 130,000 distinct CDR3 sequences, around a tenth of them seen once, and the ten largest clones take approximately 33%. The sample taken for sequencing was PBMCs, sequenced either directly or after in vitro stimulation (not recorded which). These receptors all come from a human donor in good health (CMV status not recorded). Some clones in this sample may be carry-over from other donors' samples.

This chain uses TRBV2 with TRBJ2-4; no reliable D call. Germline lookup yields CDR1 SNHLY and CDR2 FYNNEI. V was trimmed by 7 bases and J by 3 bases, leaving 7 bases between them. The CDR3 loop spans 12 amino acids. The CDR3 DNA sequence: TGTGCCAGCATACGGAGCAAAAACATTCAGTACTTC. The encoded protein is CASIRSKNIQYF.

This clonotype was detected ten times or more. The chain couples TRBV19 to TRBJ2-3, with D unclear. CDR3 length: 12 residues. Deletions cut 3 bases from V and 4 bases from J, with 5 bases between. Germline loops: CDR1 LNHDA, CDR2 SQIVND (reference sequence). CDR3 sequence: CASSISADTQYF. Here the CDR3 DNA reads TGTGCCAGTAGTATCTCCGCAGATACGCAGTATTTT.

This clonotype was picked up many times. This chain uses TRBV6-2 or TRBV6-3 with TRBJ2-1; TRBD1 matches at 9 bases. Germline V gene data show CDR1 as MNHEY and CDR2 as SVGEGT. The CDR3 totals 15 residues. The J segment lost 8 bases and the V segment lost 5 bases, leaving 10 bases of the junction unmatched. CDR3 nucleotides: TGTGCCAGCAGTAGCCCCGGGACAGGGCATCATGAGCAGTTCTTC. It specifies CASSSPGTGHHEQFF.

At least ten counts were recorded for this clonotype. The chain joins TRBV4-1 to TRBJ1-4; D not resolved. Between the trimmed V and J ends, which lost 3 bases and 5 bases, there was a span of 19 bases. Germline V lookup: CDR1 MGHRA, CDR2 YSYEKL. The CDR3 has 17 residues. This CDR3 is CASSHLFEPPKNEKLFF. The DNA for the CDR3 is TGCGCCAGCAGCCACCTCTTTGAGCCTCCTAAGAATGAAAAACTGTTTTTT.

The V and J genes are TRBV6-2 or TRBV6-3 and TRBJ2-7; D is unclear. The CDR3 runs to 13 residues. Trimming shortened V by 5 bases and J by 3 bases, and 11 bases separated the two germline ends. CDR1 and CDR2 (germline): MNHEY, SVGEGT. Here the CDR3 DNA reads TGTGCCAGCAGTCTTAATGGGTACTACGAGCAGTACGTC. It yields the protein CASSLNGYYEQYV.

This clonotype was counted ten times or more. This chain uses TRBV25-1 with TRBJ2-5; maybe TRBD2 (6 bases). Germline CDR1 is MGHDK and CDR2 is SYGVNS. This CDR3 comprises 15 residues. The ends were cut back, 4 bases at V and 0 bases at J, with 12 bases in the middle. Written as DNA, the CDR3 is TGTGCCAGCAGTGGACTTAGCGGTTACCAAGAGACCCAGTACTTC. Translated: CASSGLSGYQETQYF.

This clonotype showed up just a few times. The chain couples TRBV18 to TRBJ2-5; D gene unclear. Germline lookup yields CDR1 KGHSH and CDR2 LQKENI. Trimming took 4 bases from V and 4 from J, leaving 10 bases between them. The CDR3 totals 13 residues. The CDR3 loop is CASSQSTRETQYF. CDR3 sequence (DNA): TGTGCCAGCTCACAGAGTACGCGAGAGACCCAGTACTTC. The full variable domain, rest sourced from reference TRBV18 and TRBJ2-5, is NAGVMQNPRHLVRRRGQEARLRCSPMKGHSHVYWYRQLPEEGLKFMVYLQKENIIDESGMPKERFSAEFPKEGPSILRIQQVVRGDSAAYFCASSQSTRETQYFGPGTRLLVL.